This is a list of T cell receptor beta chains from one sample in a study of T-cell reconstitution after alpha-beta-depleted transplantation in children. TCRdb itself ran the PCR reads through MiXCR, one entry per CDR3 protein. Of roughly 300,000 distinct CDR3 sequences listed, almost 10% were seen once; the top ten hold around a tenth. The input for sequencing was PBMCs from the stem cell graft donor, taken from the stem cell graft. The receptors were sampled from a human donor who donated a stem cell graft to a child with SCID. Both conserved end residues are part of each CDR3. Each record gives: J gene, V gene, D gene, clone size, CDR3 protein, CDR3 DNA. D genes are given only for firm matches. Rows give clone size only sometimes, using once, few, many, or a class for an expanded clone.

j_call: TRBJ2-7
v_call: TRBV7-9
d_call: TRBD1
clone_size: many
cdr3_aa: CASSTGQGPYEQYF
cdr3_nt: TGTGCCAGCAGCACGGGACAGGGACCCTACGAGCAGTACTTC

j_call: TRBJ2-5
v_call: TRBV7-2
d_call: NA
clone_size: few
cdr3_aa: CASSLVQEETQYF
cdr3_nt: TGTGCCAGCAGCTTAGTACAGGAAGAGACCCAGTACTTC

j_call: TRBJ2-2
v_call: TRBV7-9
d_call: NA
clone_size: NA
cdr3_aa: CASSLVTDGELFF
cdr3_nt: TGTGCCAGCAGCTTAGTAACCGACGGGGAGCTGTTTTTT

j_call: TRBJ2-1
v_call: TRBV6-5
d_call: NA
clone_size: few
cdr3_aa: CASSYSGGTYNEQFF
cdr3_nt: TGTGCCAGCAGTTACTCTGGAGGAACTTACAATGAGCAGTTCTTC

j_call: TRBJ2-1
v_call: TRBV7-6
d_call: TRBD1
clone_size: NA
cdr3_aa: CASSPGTGRNEQFF
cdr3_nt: TGTGCCAGCAGCCCCGGGACAGGGAGGAATGAGCAGTTCTTC

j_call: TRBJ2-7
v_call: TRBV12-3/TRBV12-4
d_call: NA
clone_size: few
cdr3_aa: CASTSTVLGYEQYF
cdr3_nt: TGTGCCAGCACCTCCACCGTCCTGGGCTACGAGCAGTACTTC

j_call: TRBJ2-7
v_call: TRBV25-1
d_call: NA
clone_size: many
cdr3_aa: CASSASPGYEQYF
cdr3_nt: TGTGCCAGCAGTGCCTCCCCCGGGTACGAGCAGTACTTC

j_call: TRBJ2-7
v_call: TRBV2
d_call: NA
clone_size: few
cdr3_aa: CASSEGGGGEPYEQYF
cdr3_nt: TGTGCCAGCAGTGAAGGGGGCGGGGGCGAACCCTACGAGCAGTACTTC

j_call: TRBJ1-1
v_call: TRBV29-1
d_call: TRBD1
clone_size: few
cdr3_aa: CSAAGTGVRTEAFF
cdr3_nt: TGCAGCGCCGCCGGGACAGGGGTCAGGACTGAAGCTTTCTTT

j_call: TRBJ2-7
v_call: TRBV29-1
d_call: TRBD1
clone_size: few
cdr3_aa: CSVHDRGSYEQYF
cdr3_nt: TGCAGCGTCCATGACAGGGGTTCCTACGAGCAGTACTTC

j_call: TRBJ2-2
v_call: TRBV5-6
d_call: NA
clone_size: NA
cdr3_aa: CASSPVDSNTGELFF
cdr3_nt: TGTGCCAGCAGCCCGGTGGACAGTAACACCGGGGAGCTGTTTTTT

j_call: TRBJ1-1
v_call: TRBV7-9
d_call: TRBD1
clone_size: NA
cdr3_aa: CASSTGQHTEAFF
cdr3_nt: TGTGCCAGCAGCACGGGACAGCACACTGAAGCTTTCTTT

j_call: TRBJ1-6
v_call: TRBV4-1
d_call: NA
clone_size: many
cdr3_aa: CASSQVSPNGNSPLHF
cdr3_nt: TGCGCCAGCAGCCAAGTCAGCCCCAACGGCAATTCACCCCTCCACTTT

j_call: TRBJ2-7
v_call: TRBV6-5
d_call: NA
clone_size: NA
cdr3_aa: CASSSPTIISYEQYF
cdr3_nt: TGTGCCAGCAGTTCCCCGACAATTATCTCCTACGAGCAGTACTTC

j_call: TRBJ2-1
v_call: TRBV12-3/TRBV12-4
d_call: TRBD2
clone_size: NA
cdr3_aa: CASSGSGGANEQFF
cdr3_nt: TGTGCCAGCAGCGGCAGCGGGGGGGCAAATGAGCAGTTCTTC

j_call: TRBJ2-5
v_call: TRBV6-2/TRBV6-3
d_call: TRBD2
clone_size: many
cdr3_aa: CASSNPPTSGTRQETQYF
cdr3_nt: TGTGCCAGCAGCAACCCCCCGACTAGCGGGACTCGGCAAGAGACCCAGTACTTC

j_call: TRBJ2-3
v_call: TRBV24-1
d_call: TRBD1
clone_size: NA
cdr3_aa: CATSPGQTTDTQYF
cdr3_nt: TGTGCCACCAGCCCGGGACAGACAACAGATACGCAGTATTTT

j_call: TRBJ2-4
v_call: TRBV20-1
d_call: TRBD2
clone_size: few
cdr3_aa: CSAAGGGNIQYF
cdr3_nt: TGCAGTGCCGCCGGGGGGGGAAACATTCAGTACTTC

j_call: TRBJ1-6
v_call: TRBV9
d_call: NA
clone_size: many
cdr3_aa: CASSATGDNSPLHF
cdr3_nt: TGTGCCAGCAGCGCCACCGGGGATAATTCACCCCTCCACTTT

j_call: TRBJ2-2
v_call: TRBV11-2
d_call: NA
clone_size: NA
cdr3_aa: CASSHHSILGGRTNTGELFF
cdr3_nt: TGTGCCAGCAGCCACCACAGTATTCTAGGCGGAAGAACGAACACCGGGGAGCTGTTTTTT

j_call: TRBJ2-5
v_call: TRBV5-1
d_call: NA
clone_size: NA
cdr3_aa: CASSLGSSGKQETQYF
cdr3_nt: TGCGCCAGCAGCCTGGGGTCTTCAGGCAAACAAGAGACCCAGTACTTC

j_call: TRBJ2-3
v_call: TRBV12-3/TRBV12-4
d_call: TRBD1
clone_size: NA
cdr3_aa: CASRKQGALVDTQYF
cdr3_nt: TGTGCCAGCAGAAAACAGGGGGCTCTCGTAGATACGCAGTATTTT

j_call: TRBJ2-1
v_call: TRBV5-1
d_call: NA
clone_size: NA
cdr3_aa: CASSLEGGYNEQFF
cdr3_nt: TGCGCCAGCAGCTTGGAGGGGGGGTACAATGAGCAGTTCTTC

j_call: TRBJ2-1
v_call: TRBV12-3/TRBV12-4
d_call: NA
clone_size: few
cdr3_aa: CASSYLTGYGNEQFF
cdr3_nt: TGTGCCAGCAGCTACCTCACAGGGTACGGTAATGAGCAGTTCTTC

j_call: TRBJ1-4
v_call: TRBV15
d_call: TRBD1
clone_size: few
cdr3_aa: CATSKGQGGEKLFF
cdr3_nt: TGTGCCACCAGCAAAGGACAGGGGGGTGAAAAACTGTTTTTT

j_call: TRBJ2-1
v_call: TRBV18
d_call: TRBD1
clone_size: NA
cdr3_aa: CASSRQGSNEQFF
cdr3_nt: TGTGCCAGCTCACGACAGGGTTCCAATGAGCAGTTCTTC

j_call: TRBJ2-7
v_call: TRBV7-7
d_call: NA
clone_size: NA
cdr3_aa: CASSPGLGYEQYF
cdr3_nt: TGTGCTAGCAGCCCGGGACTGGGCTACGAGCAGTACTTC

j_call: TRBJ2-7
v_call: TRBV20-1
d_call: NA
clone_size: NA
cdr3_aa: CSAANEGDSSYEQYF
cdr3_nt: TGCAGTGCTGCAAACGAAGGGGACTCCTCCTACGAGCAGTACTTC

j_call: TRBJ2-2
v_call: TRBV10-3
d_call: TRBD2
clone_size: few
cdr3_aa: CAISELLAGGLGTGELFF
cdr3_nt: TGTGCCATCAGTGAGCTCCTAGCGGGGGGGCTAGGAACCGGGGAGCTGTTTTTT

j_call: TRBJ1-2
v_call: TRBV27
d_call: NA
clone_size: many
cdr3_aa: CASRTHYGYTF
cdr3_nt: TGTGCCAGCAGGACTCACTATGGCTACACCTTC

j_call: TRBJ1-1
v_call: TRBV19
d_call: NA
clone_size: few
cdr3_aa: CASSPRDIRNTEAFF
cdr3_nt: TGTGCCAGTAGTCCTAGGGACATTCGGAACACTGAAGCTTTCTTT

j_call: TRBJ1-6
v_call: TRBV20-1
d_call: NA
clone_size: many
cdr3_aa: CSAAQGNSPLHF
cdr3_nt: TGCAGTGCCGCACAGGGAAATTCACCCCTCCACTTT

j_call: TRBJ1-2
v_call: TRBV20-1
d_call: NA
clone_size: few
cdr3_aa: CSARGSTEDYGYTF
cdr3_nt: TGCAGTGCTAGAGGTTCGACGGAAGACTATGGCTACACCTTC

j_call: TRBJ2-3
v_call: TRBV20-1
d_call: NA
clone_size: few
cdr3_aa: CSARDRTLGDTQYF
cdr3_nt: TGCAGTGCTAGAGATAGAACCCTCGGGGATACGCAGTATTTT

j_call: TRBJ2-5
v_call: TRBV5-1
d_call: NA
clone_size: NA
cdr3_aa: CASSPPQYQETQYF
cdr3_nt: TGCGCCAGCAGCCCCCCACAGTACCAAGAGACCCAGTACTTC

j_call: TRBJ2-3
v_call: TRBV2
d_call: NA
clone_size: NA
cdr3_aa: CASRDSGGPDTQYF
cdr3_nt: TGTGCCAGCAGGGACAGTGGAGGTCCAGATACGCAGTATTTT

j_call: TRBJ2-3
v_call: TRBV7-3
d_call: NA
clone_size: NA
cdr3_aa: CASSLSTGRARTDTQYF
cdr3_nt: TGTGCCAGCAGCTTAAGTACGGGGCGGGCCCGCACAGATACGCAGTATTTT

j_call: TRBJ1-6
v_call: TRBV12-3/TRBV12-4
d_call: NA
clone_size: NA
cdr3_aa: CASSLTRDSPLHF
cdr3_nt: TGTGCCAGCAGTTTAACCCGTGATTCACCCCTCCACTTT

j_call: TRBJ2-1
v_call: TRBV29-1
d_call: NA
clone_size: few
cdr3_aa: CSAYYRGGNEQFF
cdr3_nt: TGCAGCGCGTACTACAGGGGAGGGAATGAGCAGTTCTTC

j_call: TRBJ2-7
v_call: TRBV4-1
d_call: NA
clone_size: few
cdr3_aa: CASSTGLGSYEQYF
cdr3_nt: TGCGCCAGCAGCACAGGGTTAGGATCCTACGAGCAGTACTTC

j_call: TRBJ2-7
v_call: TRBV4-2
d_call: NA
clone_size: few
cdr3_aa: CASSQGTQAYEQYF
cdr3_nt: TGTGCCAGCAGCCAAGGAACTCAGGCCTACGAGCAGTACTTC

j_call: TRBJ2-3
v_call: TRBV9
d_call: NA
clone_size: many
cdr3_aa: CASSVGRGAWTDTQYF
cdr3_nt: TGTGCCAGCAGCGTAGGAAGGGGGGCTTGGACAGATACGCAGTATTTT

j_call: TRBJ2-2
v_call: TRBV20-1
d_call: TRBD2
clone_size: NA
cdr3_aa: CSARVAGGRNTGELFF
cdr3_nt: TGCAGTGCTAGAGTCGCGGGGGGACGGAACACCGGGGAGCTGTTTTTT

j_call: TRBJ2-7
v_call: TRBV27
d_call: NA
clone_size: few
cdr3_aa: CASSLSGTGYEQYF
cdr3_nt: TGTGCCAGCAGTTTGTCAGGAACAGGTTACGAGCAGTACTTC

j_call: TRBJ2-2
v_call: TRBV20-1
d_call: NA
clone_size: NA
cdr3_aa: CSARLGQRKVSGELFF
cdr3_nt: TGCAGTGCTAGATTAGGACAGAGGAAGGTTAGCGGGGAGCTGTTTTTT

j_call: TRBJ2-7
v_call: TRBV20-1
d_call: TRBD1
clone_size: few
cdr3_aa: CSAVGQGDYEQYF
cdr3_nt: TGCAGTGCGGTGGGACAGGGGGATTACGAGCAGTACTTC

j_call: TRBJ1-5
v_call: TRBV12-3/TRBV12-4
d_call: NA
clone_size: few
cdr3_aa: CASSLGHQPQHF
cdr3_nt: TGTGCCAGCAGTTTAGGACATCAGCCCCAGCATTTT

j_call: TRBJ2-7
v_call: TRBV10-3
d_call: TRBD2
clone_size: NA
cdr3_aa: CAISGLRGDEQYF
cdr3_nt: TGTGCCATCAGTGGGTTGCGGGGGGATGAGCAGTACTTC

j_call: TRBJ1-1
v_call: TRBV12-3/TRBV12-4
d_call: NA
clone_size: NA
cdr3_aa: CASSGRTVTEAFF
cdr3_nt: TGTGCCAGCAGTGGGAGGACGGTCACTGAAGCTTTCTTT